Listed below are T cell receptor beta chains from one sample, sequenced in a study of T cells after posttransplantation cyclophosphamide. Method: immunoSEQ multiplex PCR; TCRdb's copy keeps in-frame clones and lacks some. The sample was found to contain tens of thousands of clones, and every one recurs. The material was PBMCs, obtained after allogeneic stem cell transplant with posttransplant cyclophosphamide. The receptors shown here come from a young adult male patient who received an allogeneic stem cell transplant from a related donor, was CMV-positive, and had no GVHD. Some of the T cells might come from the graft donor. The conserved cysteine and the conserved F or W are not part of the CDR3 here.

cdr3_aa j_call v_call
ASSGTGTGYSPLH TRBJ1-6 TRBV6-1
SVKNRGQRGTTEQF TRBJ2-1 TRBV29-1
ASSYGGTSYEQY TRBJ2-7 TRBV5-1
ASVQGQGAVYGYT TRBJ1-2 TRBV21-1
ASSLWSMAGQNSYEQY TRBJ2-7 TRBV7-8
ASSGTGTGLFNTEAF TRBJ1-1 TRBV7-9
ASSLLASGRAITGELF TRBJ2-2 TRBV28
ASRTGQINSPLH TRBJ1-6 TRBV6-6
ASSLSGRGSTDTQY TRBJ2-3 TRBV7-3
ASLRRDTDTQY TRBJ2-3 TRBV27
ASSQVGSTNEQY TRBJ2-7 TRBV14
ASSIDPSGAPEQY TRBJ2-7 TRBV19
ASRHRAGATNEKLF TRBJ1-4 TRBV19
ASSPRTYSYEQY TRBJ2-7 TRBV14
ASSDSRRGGELF TRBJ2-2 TRBV6-4
ASSLAGQLNTGELF TRBJ2-2 TRBV27
ASSSAGTNTGELF TRBJ2-2 TRBV7-2
ASSLESLEQF TRBJ2-1 TRBV7-2
ASSLSLTGTNTEAF TRBJ1-1 TRBV5-6
ASSPDGGHYGYT TRBJ1-2 TRBV9
ASSDSGHNTGELF TRBJ2-2 TRBV6-4
ASSFYGGRIDTEAF TRBJ1-1 TRBV28
ASGQGAGYTDTQY TRBJ2-3 TRBV10-3
AWSPAGTGGGEQY TRBJ2-7 TRBV30
ASSSALLAEYGYT TRBJ1-2 TRBV13
ASSFPVTSYGYT TRBJ1-2 TRBV28
ASSLTSAEQY TRBJ2-7 TRBV11-2
ASSIDYRVTEAF TRBJ1-1 TRBV19
ASGGENGYT TRBJ1-2 TRBV6-4
ASSFSGGGETQY TRBJ2-5 TRBV7-9
ASSPAGDQPQH TRBJ1-5 TRBV18
ASSPGTRYEQY TRBJ2-7 TRBV18
ASSEGTSGGPSYEQY TRBJ2-7 TRBV10-1
ASSLVGVDEQY TRBJ2-7 TRBV28
ASRLPMGGTGELF TRBJ2-2 TRBV10-2
AISEGLAGAYYEQY TRBJ2-7 TRBV10-3
ASGRPHQETQY TRBJ2-5 TRBV28
ASSALAGGLNIQY TRBJ2-4 TRBV7-2
ASSWTTGNEQF TRBJ2-1 TRBV5-6
ASSEESGWWYGYT TRBJ1-2 TRBV6-1
ASSPFVVSGANVLT TRBJ2-6 TRBV27
ASRLPGMYEQY TRBJ2-7 TRBV30
ASSIYGGTYNEQF TRBJ2-1 TRBV19
ASQRTGTYYGYT TRBJ1-2 TRBV5-1
ASRRTPQGNEQY TRBJ2-7 TRBV5-1
ASSLGGYTQY TRBJ2-3 TRBV11-3
ASSPRVTYEQY - TRBV19
SVGQGLTYEQY TRBJ2-7 TRBV29-1
ASARTEYNEQF TRBJ2-1 TRBV5-4
ASRLAGSYNEQF TRBJ2-1 TRBV2
SVALSHEQY TRBJ2-7 TRBV29-1
ASRLAGTGGTGELF TRBJ2-2 TRBV25-1
ASSLGGFNEKLF TRBJ1-4 TRBV28
ASSRIDREKGNTIY TRBJ1-3 TRBV7-9